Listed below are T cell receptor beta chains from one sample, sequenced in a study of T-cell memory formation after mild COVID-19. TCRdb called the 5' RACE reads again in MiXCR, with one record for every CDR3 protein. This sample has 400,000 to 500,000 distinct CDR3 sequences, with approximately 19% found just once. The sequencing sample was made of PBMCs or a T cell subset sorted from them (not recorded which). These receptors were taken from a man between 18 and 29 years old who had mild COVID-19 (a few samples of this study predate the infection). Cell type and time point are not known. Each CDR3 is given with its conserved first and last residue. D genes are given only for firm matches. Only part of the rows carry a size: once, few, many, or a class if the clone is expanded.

CDR3 protein: CASSSGVSVRDEQFF
CDR3 DNA: TGTGCCAGCAGTTCGGGTGTCTCCGTCAGGGATGAGCAGTTCTTC
clone size: .
D gene: .
J gene: TRBJ2-1
V gene: TRBV12-3/TRBV12-4

CDR3 protein: CASSTGAYSQPQHF
CDR3 DNA: TGTGCCAGCAGCACAGGGGCTTACAGTCAGCCCCAGCATTTT
clone size: few
D gene: TRBD1
J gene: TRBJ1-5
V gene: TRBV12-3/TRBV12-4

CDR3 protein: CASSQDRRRANEKLFF
CDR3 DNA: TGCGCCAGCAGCCAAGATCGGAGGAGAGCTAATGAAAAACTGTTTTTT
clone size: few
D gene: .
J gene: TRBJ1-4
V gene: TRBV4-3

CDR3 protein: CSARKFGTGWYRGGQPQHF
CDR3 DNA: TGCAGTGCTAGGAAGTTCGGGACAGGGTGGTACAGAGGAGGTCAGCCCCAGCATTTT
clone size: .
D gene: TRBD1
J gene: TRBJ1-5
V gene: TRBV20-1

CDR3 protein: CASSPTGGWDGYTF
CDR3 DNA: TGTGCCAGCAGTCCTACAGGGGGCTGGGATGGCTACACCTTC
clone size: few
D gene: TRBD1
J gene: TRBJ1-2
V gene: TRBV6-2/TRBV6-3

CDR3 protein: CASSRTDTDTQYF
CDR3 DNA: TGTGCCAGCAGCAGGACAGACACAGATACGCAGTATTTT
clone size: few
D gene: .
J gene: TRBJ2-3
V gene: TRBV5-6

CDR3 protein: CASSLGTNEYF
CDR3 DNA: TGTGCCAGCAGCCTCGGGACAAACGAGTACTTC
clone size: few
D gene: .
J gene: TRBJ2-5
V gene: TRBV3-1

CDR3 protein: CASSSAGAGPYNEQFF
CDR3 DNA: TGCGCCAGCAGTTCGGCCGGGGCGGGCCCCTACAATGAGCAGTTCTTC
clone size: few
D gene: .
J gene: TRBJ2-1
V gene: TRBV5-1

CDR3 protein: CASSLGDAYEQYF
CDR3 DNA: TGTGCCAGCAGCTTAGGGGACGCCTACGAGCAGTACTTC
clone size: .
D gene: .
J gene: TRBJ2-7
V gene: TRBV7-9

CDR3 protein: CASGRARRDTQYF
CDR3 DNA: TGTGCCTCCGGACGGGCGAGGCGAGATACGCAGTATTTT
clone size: .
D gene: .
J gene: TRBJ2-3
V gene: TRBV7-2

CDR3 protein: CATGLQLAGDGELFF
CDR3 DNA: TGCGCCACGGGACTTCAACTAGCGGGGGATGGGGAGCTGTTTTTT
clone size: few
D gene: TRBD2
J gene: TRBJ2-2
V gene: TRBV5-1

CDR3 protein: CSVGRDRGFDF
CDR3 DNA: TGCAGCGTTGGCCGGGACAGGGGATTCGATTTT
clone size: once
D gene: TRBD1
J gene: TRBJ1-3
V gene: TRBV29-1

CDR3 protein: CSARDRQDEQYF
CDR3 DNA: TGCAGTGCTAGGGACCGACAGGACGAGCAGTACTTC
clone size: many
D gene: .
J gene: TRBJ2-7
V gene: TRBV20-1

CDR3 protein: CASTLGAGQNTEAFF
CDR3 DNA: TGTGCCAGCACCTTAGGGGCAGGTCAGAACACTGAAGCTTTCTTT
clone size: .
D gene: .
J gene: TRBJ1-1
V gene: TRBV7-9

CDR3 protein: CASRSYPVSSNYGYTF
CDR3 DNA: TGTGCCAGCAGAAGTTACCCGGTCTCCTCTAACTATGGCTACACCTTC
clone size: .
D gene: .
J gene: TRBJ1-2
V gene: TRBV6-5

CDR3 protein: CSAERMGGGSTDTQYF
CDR3 DNA: TGCAGTGCTGAGCGGATGGGCGGGGGAAGCACAGATACGCAGTATTTT
clone size: .
D gene: TRBD2
J gene: TRBJ2-3
V gene: TRBV20-1